This T cell receptor beta chain came from a study of blood T cell repertoires in COVID-19. Overall study: Acute and convalescent COVID-19 specimens originated in the United States, Italy and Spain. T cells, B-cell-depleted T cells, or PBMCs provided the cDNA or gDNA that served as material.

The CDR3 is made up of 17 amino acids. From germline, CDR1 is MRHNA and CDR2 SNTAGT. Losses at the gene ends were 1 base for V and 5 bases for J; bases not matched to a gene: 6. Per the original methods: Reference gene primer amplification yielded estimated nucleated cell counts. Sequencing was performed with immunoSEQ multiplex PCR; in TCRdb, only in-frame clones are kept and a portion is missing. D and trimming were read from the DNA, whereas the V and J calls and clone size are those reported in that table. The sample lists over 250,000 clones; 70% to 90% were seen once. This receptor was identified in a woman aged 70 to 79 with acute or convalescent COVID-19. V gene TRBV6-4 combines with J gene TRBJ2-3; 13 nucleotides match TRBD2. Sequenced material: peripheral blood. The CDR3 spells CASSDLGLAGRGDTQYF. The CDR3 DNA reads as TGTGCCAGCAGTGACTTGGGACTAGCGGGGAGAGGAGATACGCAGTATTTT.